Reported below is one TCR beta chain. This specimen comes from a study of immune characterization of retroperitoneal liposarcoma. TCRdb recomputed calls from the PCR reads with MiXCR, one row per CDR3 protein. The table lists thousands of distinct CDR3 sequences, under 50% of them singletons. This sequence originates from a male donor with retroperitoneal liposarcoma. Sequenced sample: tumor tissue.

CDR3 region: CASSELRGSGANVLTF. DNA of the CDR3: TGTGCCAGCAGTGAATTAAGGGGGAGCGGGGCCAACGTCCTGACTTTC. This chain connects TRBV6-1 to TRBJ2-6; D might be TRBD1 (6 bases). V was shortened by 2 bases and J by 4 bases, with 12 bases between the two germline ends. Per germline, CDR1 MNHNS and CDR2 SASEGT. The CDR3 covers 16 residues.